This T cell receptor beta chain was captured in a study of blood T cell repertoires in COVID-19 (dated by TCRdb to between 2020 and 2021). Regarding the study in general: The collaborator samples originated in the United States, Italy and Spain and spanned the acute and convalescent phases of COVID-19. The material from the prospective study consisted of cDNA or gDNA derived from T cells, B-cell-depleted T cells, or PBMCs. Deeply sampled blood TCRbeta repertoires from subjects exposed to, actively infected with, or recovered from COVID-19 were included in the dataset. The repertoires were made available in a free public database intended to serve as a resource for research on the immune response to SARS-CoV-2. The samples were drawn from the first 160 participants of the ongoing ImmuneRACE study and from 1,254 subjects provided by 6 global collaborators. Nearly every sample came with metadata listing a de-identified subject ID, COVID-19 status, age in years and sex. HLA class I and class II types, where available, came from metadata supplied by the sample provider rather than from assay-based typing. The investigation overall reported the following: The amount of clinical and demographic metadata varied by source and participant and was provided uncurated.

This clone was counted only a few times. What antigen it recognizes has not been identified. No much larger clone is present one base from it, and per-base qualities are unavailable. Each collaborating institution followed its own protocols to collect whole blood in K2EDTA tubes. For TCRbeta analysis, collaborator samples were shipped as frozen whole blood, as isolated PBMCs, or as DNA extracted from either sample type. TCRbeta CDR3 regions were amplified from genomic DNA using the immunoSEQ Assay, a bias-controlled multiplex PCR. The source study handled its data this way. Nucleated cell counts per sample were estimated from amplification of reference gene primers within the assay. To quantify the absolute abundance of each unique TCRbeta CDR3 rearrangement, sequence reads were collapsed and filtered. For each sample, productive Simpson clonality was calculated as the square root of Simpson's diversity index over productive rearrangements. Imported from immuneACCESS, the table was reduced by TCRdb to in-frame sequences with V and J called. These copies leave out some clones; in studies compared against another copy, an unresolved V gene accounts for under half, and the cause of the remainder is not known. That table is the source of V, J and clone size, and D and trimming were worked out from the DNA. The sample table shows tens of thousands of clones, and roughly 90% are seen once. Approximately 8% of the sample is held by the ten biggest clonotypes.

CDR1 is given as LNHNV and CDR2 as YYDKDF, both from the germline V gene (reference sequence). V is pruned by 0 bases and J by 0 bases, leaving 8 bases of the junction without a gene match. The CDR3 holds 17 amino acids from the cysteine to the phenylalanine. The DNA shown is the 51-base CDR3, in frame from base 1. The sample comprised peripheral blood. The receptor was isolated from a man aged 55-75 years with active COVID-19. Recombination joined TRBV15 with TRBJ2-7, with 7 junctional bases fitting TRBD1. Read as DNA, the sequence is TGTGCCACCAGCAGAGAGGGGGCGACAGGGAGCTCCTACGAGCAGTACTTC. The resulting protein is CATSREGATGSSYEQYF.